The rows below give T cell receptor beta chains drawn from one sample of a study of shared clonotypes between healthy human individuals. Profiling relied on immunoSEQ multiplex PCR, and the TCRdb table lists in-frame clones only, not all of them. The sample carries about 1.5 million clones, 95% to 99% recorded once. Sequencing was carried out using naive CD4+ T cells sorted from blood. All receptors come from a man between 25 and 39 years old in good health. Both conserved end residues are part of each CDR3. D genes are given only for firm matches. Clone size, where shown, is once, few, many, or a class for clones that have expanded.

v_gene: TRBV27
abundance: .
j_gene: TRBJ1-1
d_gene: .
CDR3aa: CASSQGLRTEAFF
CDR3nt: TGTGCCAGCAGTCAAGGTCTTCGCACTGAAGCTTTCTTT

v_gene: TRBV19
abundance: .
j_gene: TRBJ1-2
d_gene: .
CDR3aa: CASSIIGAPTNYGYTF
CDR3nt: TGTGCCAGTAGTATTATAGGGGCCCCAACCAACTATGGCTACACCTTC

v_gene: TRBV4-2
abundance: .
j_gene: TRBJ2-4
d_gene: TRBD2
CDR3aa: CASSQPRAGSGRAEAKNIQYF
CDR3nt: TGTGCCAGCAGCCAGCCAAGAGCAGGTAGCGGGAGGGCCGAAGCCAAAAACATTCAGTACTTC

v_gene: TRBV6-4
abundance: .
j_gene: TRBJ1-5
d_gene: TRBD1
CDR3aa: CANRDRDQPQHF
CDR3nt: TGTGCCAACCGGGACAGGGATCAGCCCCAGCATTTT

v_gene: TRBV18
abundance: .
j_gene: TRBJ2-2
d_gene: .
CDR3aa: CASSVQGPPAGELFF
CDR3nt: TGTGCCAGCTCAGTTCAGGGGCCTCCGGCCGGGGAGCTGTTTTTT

v_gene: TRBV5-1
abundance: .
j_gene: TRBJ1-1
d_gene: TRBD1
CDR3aa: CASSPHRDRDTEAFF
CDR3nt: TGCGCCAGCAGCCCACACCGGGACAGGGACACTGAAGCTTTCTTT

v_gene: TRBV19
abundance: .
j_gene: TRBJ2-3
d_gene: .
CDR3aa: CASSIGWDRGTDTQYF
CDR3nt: TGTGCCAGTAGTATTGGTTGGGACCGCGGCACAGATACGCAGTATTTT

v_gene: TRBV7-8
abundance: once
j_gene: TRBJ2-1
d_gene: .
CDR3aa: CASSLVERLDEQFF
CDR3nt: TGTGCCAGCAGCTTAGTGGAGCGGTTGGATGAGCAGTTCTTC

v_gene: TRBV5-4
abundance: .
j_gene: TRBJ2-7
d_gene: .
CDR3aa: CASSSKDSLEQYF
CDR3nt: TGTGCCAGCAGCTCCAAGGACAGCCTGGAGCAGTACTTC

v_gene: TRBV30
abundance: .
j_gene: TRBJ1-2
d_gene: .
CDR3aa: CAWSFSSYGYTF
CDR3nt: TGTGCCTGGAGTTTCTCCTCCTATGGCTACACCTTC

v_gene: TRBV5-6
abundance: .
j_gene: TRBJ2-1
d_gene: .
CDR3aa: CASSLGQLSSYNEQFF
CDR3nt: TGTGCCAGCAGCCTAGGACAGTTAAGCTCCTACAATGAGCAGTTCTTC

v_gene: TRBV7-6
abundance: .
j_gene: TRBJ2-3
d_gene: TRBD2
CDR3aa: CASSLVDGTSLGTQYF
CDR3nt: TGTGCCAGCAGCTTAGTCGACGGGACTAGTCTTGGTACGCAGTATTTT

v_gene: TRBV9
abundance: .
j_gene: TRBJ2-2
d_gene: TRBD1
CDR3aa: CASSFDRGPGELFF
CDR3nt: TGTGCCAGCAGCTTCGACAGGGGCCCCGGGGAGCTGTTTTTT

v_gene: TRBV5-1
abundance: .
j_gene: TRBJ2-7
d_gene: TRBD1
CDR3aa: CASSSRDRVFEQYF
CDR3nt: TGCGCCAGCAGCTCCCGGGACAGAGTCTTCGAGCAGTACTTC

v_gene: TRBV10-3
abundance: .
j_gene: TRBJ1-2
d_gene: .
CDR3aa: CAISGDGLYGYTF
CDR3nt: TGTGCCATTTCTGGGGACGGACTTTATGGCTACACCTTC

v_gene: TRBV5-1
abundance: .
j_gene: TRBJ2-1
d_gene: .
CDR3aa: CASSLVDSYNEQFF
CDR3nt: TGCGCCAGCAGCTTGGTGGATTCCTACAATGAGCAGTTCTTC

v_gene: TRBV27
abundance: .
j_gene: TRBJ2-7
d_gene: .
CDR3aa: CASSLSWGIGSYEQYF
CDR3nt: TGTGCCAGCAGTTTAAGTTGGGGGATTGGCTCCTACGAGCAGTACTTC

v_gene: TRBV7-3
abundance: .
j_gene: TRBJ2-5
d_gene: .
CDR3aa: CASAPVFQETQYF
CDR3nt: TGTGCCAGCGCCCCTGTGTTCCAAGAGACCCAGTACTTC

v_gene: TRBV27
abundance: .
j_gene: TRBJ2-5
d_gene: .
CDR3aa: CASSSPVRKETQYF
CDR3nt: TGTGCCAGCAGTTCCCCGGTGCGGAAAGAGACCCAGTACTTC

v_gene: TRBV28
abundance: .
j_gene: TRBJ1-1
d_gene: .
CDR3aa: CASSLGTGVATNTEAFF
CDR3nt: TGTGCCAGCAGTTTAGGGACCGGGGTCGCGACGAACACTGAAGCTTTCTTT

v_gene: TRBV7-4
abundance: .
j_gene: TRBJ1-5
d_gene: .
CDR3aa: CASSLALGTRRVLAQHF
CDR3nt: TGTGCCAGCAGCTTAGCGCTCGGGACACGGAGAGTTTTGGCCCAGCATTTT

v_gene: TRBV7-6
abundance: .
j_gene: TRBJ2-3
d_gene: TRBD2
CDR3aa: CASSQSMGGRALDTQYF
CDR3nt: TGTGCCAGCAGCCAGAGCATGGGTGGGAGGGCGCTAGATACGCAGTATTTT

v_gene: TRBV2
abundance: once
j_gene: TRBJ1-1
d_gene: .
CDR3aa: CASSSSGLDGYSEAFF
CDR3nt: TGTGCCAGCAGCTCATCGGGTCTGGACGGTTACTCTGAAGCTTTCTTT

v_gene: TRBV5-1
abundance: .
j_gene: TRBJ2-3
d_gene: .
CDR3aa: CASSRGEGTDTQYF
CDR3nt: TGCGCCAGCAGCAGAGGGGAGGGCACAGATACGCAGTATTTT

v_gene: TRBV27
abundance: once
j_gene: TRBJ1-2
d_gene: .
CDR3aa: CASSVHPWGYGYTF
CDR3nt: TGTGCCAGCAGTGTACACCCTTGGGGCTATGGCTACACCTTC

v_gene: TRBV6-1
abundance: .
j_gene: TRBJ2-7
d_gene: .
CDR3aa: CASSEGLLAYEQYF
CDR3nt: TGTGCCAGCAGTGAAGGCTTACTAGCCTACGAGCAGTACTTC

v_gene: TRBV28
abundance: .
j_gene: TRBJ2-1
d_gene: .
CDR3aa: CASSFNRDGYNEQFF
CDR3nt: TGTGCCAGCAGTTTTAACCGGGACGGCTACAATGAGCAGTTCTTC

v_gene: TRBV7-9
abundance: .
j_gene: TRBJ2-5
d_gene: TRBD1
CDR3aa: CASTSRNRGLGETQYF
CDR3nt: TGTGCCTCGACCTCCCGGAACAGGGGTCTGGGAGAGACCCAGTACTTC

v_gene: TRBV7-9
abundance: .
j_gene: TRBJ2-4
d_gene: .
CDR3aa: CASSLESGTKNIQYF
CDR3nt: TGTGCCAGCAGCTTAGAGAGTGGAACCAAAAACATTCAGTACTTC

v_gene: TRBV10-3
abundance: .
j_gene: TRBJ2-3
d_gene: .
CDR3aa: CAISETDTQYF
CDR3nt: TGTGCCATCAGTGAGACAGATACGCAGTATTTT

v_gene: TRBV4-1
abundance: .
j_gene: TRBJ2-7
d_gene: .
CDR3aa: CASSQRQAYEQYF
CDR3nt: TGCGCCAGCAGCCAACGACAGGCCTACGAGCAGTACTTC

v_gene: TRBV2
abundance: .
j_gene: TRBJ2-1
d_gene: TRBD2
CDR3aa: CASSAIGTKFDYEQFF
CDR3nt: TGTGCCAGCAGCGCCATAGGGACTAAGTTTGATTATGAGCAGTTCTTC

v_gene: TRBV13
abundance: .
j_gene: TRBJ2-5
d_gene: .
CDR3aa: CASSSAWTEETQYF
CDR3nt: TGTGCCAGCAGCTCCGCTTGGACAGAAGAGACCCAGTACTTC

v_gene: TRBV7-3
abundance: once
j_gene: TRBJ2-5
d_gene: .
CDR3aa: CASSYGGSGQETQYF
CDR3nt: TGTGCCAGCAGCTATGGGGGCAGCGGTCAAGAGACCCAGTACTTC

v_gene: TRBV6-1
abundance: once
j_gene: TRBJ2-7
d_gene: TRBD2
CDR3aa: CASSEGLAGENEQYF
CDR3nt: TGTGCCAGCAGTGAGGGACTAGCGGGAGAAAACGAGCAGTACTTC

v_gene: TRBV5-1
abundance: .
j_gene: TRBJ2-7
d_gene: TRBD2
CDR3aa: CASSFLAGLSYEQYF
CDR3nt: TGCGCCAGCAGCTTTCTAGCGGGACTATCCTACGAGCAGTACTTC